One sample yielded the 27 T cell receptor beta chains listed below, sequenced in a study of shared clonotypes between healthy human individuals (TCRdb year 2020). Receptors were amplified or captured by the immunoSEQ multiplex PCR assay. As stored in TCRdb, this immuneACCESS dataset retains in-frame rearrangements with V and J assigned. A fraction of the clones does not appear; measured against another copy, unresolved V genes explain less than half of the discrepancy, and the remainder lacks a known reason. This sample has about half a million clones in its table, and roughly four fifths of those were observed once. Clones ranked in the top ten supply about 12% of the sample. The sample comprised PBMCs. These receptors were obtained from a woman between 40 and 55 years old in good health. Some clones in this sample may be carry-over from other donors' samples.

This clone was seen repeatedly, ten times or more. The rearrangement links TRBV4-2 to TRBJ1-1, with D uncertain. V shed 1 base and J shed 12 bases, with 9 bases lying between them. Germline CDR1 LGHNA, CDR2 YNFKEQ. This CDR3 is built from 11 residues. CDR3 amino acids: CASSQGASSFF. In DNA, the CDR3 is TGTGCCAGCAGCCAAGGGGCGAGTTCTTTCTTT.

The gene calls are TRBV7-9 and TRBJ2-7; TRBD2 is a possible D gene (6 bases). V lost 5 bases, J lost 7 bases, and 12 bases lay in between. Germline-derived CDR1 and CDR2 are SEHNR and FQNEAQ (reference sequence). This CDR3 is built from 12 residues. The CDR3 region has the DNA TGTGCCAGCAGCCCCGCGGCGGGGGAGCAGTACTTC. This gives the protein CASSPAAGEQYF. Looking up the rest from reference TRBV7-9 and TRBJ2-7 gives the full variable domain: DTGVSQNPRHKITKRGQNVTFRCDPISEHNRLYWYRQTLGQGPEFLTYFQNEAQLEKSRLLSDRFSAERPKGSFSTLEIQRTEQGDSAMYLCASSPAAGEQYFGPGTRLTVT.

The CDR3 protein is CASSEVMLNTEAFF. The CDR3 nucleotides are TGTGCCAGCAGTGAAGTCATGCTGAACACTGAAGCTTTCTTT. The rearrangement joins TRBV2 to TRBJ1-1; unclear D gene. Germline-derived CDR1 and CDR2 are SNHLY and FYNNEI. The CDR3 sequence is 14 residues long. Trimming removed 1 base from V and 0 bases from J, with 6 bases in between.

The gene calls are TRBV5-1 and TRBJ2-2; TRBD1 agrees at 10 bases. Germline loops: CDR1 SGHRS, CDR2 YFSETQ. V lost 3 bases, J lost 3 bases, and 2 bases stayed unmatched. The CDR3 is 15 amino acids. The DNA for the CDR3 is TGCGCCAGCAGCTGGGGGACAGGGGACACCGGGGAGCTGTTTTTT. Protein sequence: CASSWGTGDTGELFF.

The chain carries TRBV27 and TRBJ2-1; 11 nucleotides match TRBD2. Germline-derived CDR1 and CDR2 are MNHEY and SMNVEV (reference sequence). This CDR3 is 16 amino acids long. Unmatched junction bases numbered 3, after V lost 2 bases and J lost 3 bases. DNA of the CDR3: TGTGCCAGCAGTTTAGGGACTAGCGGTTTCTACAATGAGCAGTTCTTC. As protein: CASSLGTSGFYNEQFF.

In its sample, this clone was seen once. The chain uses TRBV29-1 and TRBJ1-2; D is possibly TRBD1 (5 bases). V dropped 7 bases and J dropped 1 base, with 16 bases sitting between them. Germline lookup yields CDR1 SQVTM and CDR2 ANQGSEA. The CDR3 has 14 residues. This CDR3 is CSAPGGTGNYGYTF. CDR3 bases: TGCAGCGCCCCGGGGGGGACGGGTAACTATGGCTACACCTTC.

Notes on this clone: Only one base separates this from a far larger clonotype, so it likely reflects a read error. The sample carries other DNA sequences with the same CDR3. The V call is TRBV7-9, the J call TRBJ2-7, with TRBD1 matching over 11 bases. The germline V gene encodes CDR1 SEHNR and CDR2 FQNEAQ (reference sequence). The CDR3 runs to 19 residues. The CDR3 DNA reads as TGCGCCAGCAGCGCGGACAGGGGGCGCGGGGACTATCACCCCTACGAGCAGTACTTC. Residues: CASSADRGRGDYHPYEQYF.

This chain joins TRBV28 and TRBJ1-2; no firm D call. Germline assignment: CDR1 MDHEN and CDR2 SYDVKM. Trimming removed 3 bases from V and 7 bases from J, with 9 bases in between. The CDR3 covers 12 residues. CDR3 DNA sequence: TGTGCCAGCAGTTTTCCGGGATTTGGCTACACCTTC. Translation: CASSFPGFGYTF.

The gene calls are TRBV5-1 and TRBJ2-3; D might be TRBD1 or TRBD2, each matching 5 bases. Trimming took off 4 bases at V and 5 bases at J, with 17 bases between the two ends. The CDR3 extends over 15 amino acids. The V gene's germline CDR1 is SGHRS and CDR2 YFSETQ. CDR3: CASSDTTGTEDTQYF. CDR3 nucleotides: TGCGCCAGCAGCGATACGACTGGGACGGAAGATACGCAGTATTTT.

The chain has TRBV19 and TRBJ2-1; 9 nucleotides align to TRBD2. Unmatched junction bases numbered 9, after V lost 7 bases and J lost 8 bases. Germline V gene data show CDR1 as LNHDA and CDR2 as SQIVND (reference sequence). The CDR3 runs 14 residues. The CDR3 DNA reads as TGTGCCAGTACGCGGGTAGCGGGAGATGATGAGCAGTTCTTC. Its protein is CASTRVAGDDEQFF. Supplemented by reference TRBV19 and TRBJ2-1, the full variable domain reads DGGITQSPKYLFRKEGQNVTLSCEQNLNHDAMYWYRQDPGQGLRLIYYSQIVNDFQKGDIAEGYSVSREKKESFPLTVTSAQKNPTAFYLCASTRVAGDDEQFFGPGTRLTVL.

The genes are TRBV23-1 and TRBJ2-7; D is uncertain. TRBV23-1 is an ORF; its function is uncertain. The CDR3 spans 14 residues. V gave up 5 bases and J gave up 2 bases, with 13 bases separating them. CDR3 loop: CASSSEGEPYEQYF. The CDR3 bases are TGCGCCAGCAGTTCCGAAGGAGAGCCCTACGAGCAGTACTTC.

This clone was seen repeatedly, ten times or more. The J gene is TRBJ2-7, the V gene TRBV7-6; 10 bases align to TRBD2. From germline, CDR1 is SGHVS and CDR2 FNYEAQ. The CDR3 consists of 15 residues. V lost 5 bases to trimming and J lost 0 bases; unmatched junction nucleotides: 4. The CDR3 DNA sequence: TGTGCCAGCAGCAGGACTAGCGGACTCTCCTACGAGCAGTACTTC. Encoded protein: CASSRTSGLSYEQYF.

This clone was counted at least ten times. The rearrangement links TRBV13 to TRBJ2-5; 8 bases line up with TRBD1. Trimming took 4 bases from V and 5 from J; bases not matched to a gene: 12. The CDR3 sequence is 16 residues long. The V gene's germline CDR1 is PRHDT and CDR2 FYEKMQ (reference sequence). CDR3: CASSSTSGQGGETQYF. The CDR3 nucleotides read TGTGCCAGCAGCTCTACAAGCGGACAGGGTGGGGAGACCCAGTACTTC.

A note on this clone: The likely explanation is a read error, given a far larger clone one base away. The chain recombines TRBV4-3 with TRBJ1-2, with D possibly TRBD1 on 6 matching bases. Germline V gives CDR1 LGHNA, CDR2 YSLEER. V lost 0 bases and J lost 4, with 18 bases in between. This CDR3 has 17 residues. The CDR3 nucleotides read TGCGCCAGCAGCCAAGACTACAGGGAAGAGGGGCTCTATGGCTACACCTTC. Protein product: CASSQDYREEGLYGYTF.

This chain joins TRBV5-1 and TRBJ2-5; 14 nucleotides match TRBD2. Germline-derived CDR1 and CDR2 are SGHRS and YFSETQ. The CDR3 has 17 residues. V was pared by 5 bases and J by 5 bases, with 11 bases of the junction left unmatched. The CDR3 DNA sequence: TGCGCCAGCAGTAGAAAACCGGGACTAGCGGGAGATGAGACCCAGTACTTC. Amino acids: CASSRKPGLAGDETQYF.

The J gene is TRBJ2-5, the V gene TRBV25-1; no firm D call. The ends were cut back, 3 bases at V and 5 bases at J, with 7 bases in the middle. The CDR3 has 12 amino acids. CDR1 and CDR2 from the germline V gene are MGHDK and SYGVNS. The CDR3 reads CASSDPRETQYF. For the CDR3, the DNA is TGTGCCAGCAGTGATCCACGGGAGACCCAGTACTTC. Looking up the rest from reference TRBV25-1 and TRBJ2-5 gives the full variable domain: EADIYQTPRYLVIGTGKKITLECSQTMGHDKMYWYQQDPGMELHLIHYSYGVNSTEKGDLSSESTVSRIRTEHFPLTLESARPSHTSQYLCASSDPRETQYFGPGTRLLVL.

This clone came up many times. J is TRBJ2-7 and V is TRBV4-1; 8 nucleotides agree with TRBD1. The CDR3 loop spans 13 amino acids. J gave up 5 bases and V 6 bases, and 6 bases lay outside the gene matches. Looked up from germline, CDR1 is MGHRA and CDR2 is YSYEKL. CDR3 nucleotides: TGCGCCAGCAGACGGACAGGGAAAGACGAGCAGTACTTC. Its translation is CASRRTGKDEQYF.

In DNA, the CDR3 is TGTGCCAGCAGTGAATGGGGGCAGGGGGCGAATCAGCCCCAGCATTTT. Translating it yields CASSEWGQGANQPQHF. V and J are TRBV2 and TRBJ1-5, with 8 bases lining up with TRBD1. This CDR3 contains 16 residues. Germline CDR1 and CDR2: SNHLY and FYNNEI. The ends lost 2 bases at V and 4 bases at J; junction bases unmatched: 7.

Remarks on this clone: A much larger clonotype is one base distant, so this may be a read error. This chain uses TRBV7-2 with TRBJ1-5; perhaps TRBD1 as D (6 bases). The germline gives CDR1 SGHTA, CDR2 FQGNSA. The CDR3 totals 15 residues. CDR3 residues: CASSFDRSGDQPQRF. The CDR3 DNA reads as TGTGCCAGCAGTTTCGACAGGTCTGGCGATCAGCCCCAGCGTTTT.

The chain has TRBV7-8 and TRBJ1-2; D is unclear. CDR3 size: 14 residues. CDR1 and CDR2 (germline): SGHVS, FQNEAQ. Trimming removed 5 bases at V and 7 bases at J, with 17 bases between. CDR3 bases: TGTGCCAGCAGCCGAGAGGTCCGGGCGGTTGGCTACACCTTC. Protein sequence: CASSREVRAVGYTF.

This clone was counted a single time. V gene TRBV4-1 combines with J gene TRBJ2-3; D is uncertain. Germline-derived CDR1 and CDR2 are MGHRA and YSYEKL. V lost 0 bases and J 0 bases, leaving 10 bases between the germline ends. The CDR3 runs 16 residues. The CDR3 DNA sequence: TGCGCCAGCAGCCAAGATTGGGCAACTAGCACAGATACGCAGTATTTT. This encodes CASSQDWATSTDTQYF.

The CDR3 DNA reads TGCGCCAGCAGCGACCCGGGACAGGGGCTTATATATTTT. Encoded protein: CASSDPGQGLIYF. This chain connects TRBV5-1 to TRBJ1-3; 10 bases are a match to TRBD1. Germline trimming cut 4 bases from V and 13 bases from J; bases unmatched to any gene: 8. The length of the CDR3 is 13 residues. The germline gives CDR1 SGHRS, CDR2 YFSETQ.

This clone was detected a few times. A much larger clone is a single base away; this may be a read error. This rearrangement joins TRBV7-9 to TRBJ2-1, with TRBD2 matching over 9 bases. The CDR3 totals 14 residues. Trimming cost V 3 bases and J 5 bases; bases outside gene matches: 2. Per germline, CDR1 SEHNR and CDR2 FQNEAQ (reference sequence). CDR3 amino acids: CASSLTSGHNEQFF. The CDR3 nucleotides read TGTGCCAGCAGCTTGACTAGCGGACACAATGAGCAGTTCTTC.

This clone was picked up many times. The chain is built from TRBV11-3 and TRBJ2-3; possibly TRBD1 or TRBD2 for D (5 bases each). V was shortened by 0 bases and J by 4 bases, with 11 bases between the two germline ends. The germline gives CDR1 SGHNT, CDR2 YENEEA. This CDR3 comprises 15 residues. Here the CDR3 DNA reads TGTGCCAGCAGCTTAGATGGGCAGGGACCAGATACGCAGTATTTT. Its protein product is CASSLDGQGPDTQYF.

The V gene is TRBV11-2, the J gene TRBJ2-7, with 14 bases fitting TRBD2. Trimming at V came to 4 bases and at J to 7 bases, leaving 6 bases not matched to a gene. Germline assignment: CDR1 SGHAT and CDR2 FQNNGV. The CDR3 has 15 residues. The CDR3: CASSSTSGRAWEQYF. For the CDR3, the DNA is TGTGCCAGCAGCTCGACTAGCGGGAGGGCCTGGGAGCAGTACTTC.

V usage is TRBV5-1 and J usage is TRBJ1-6, with TRBD1 as a possible D gene (6 bases). The germline V and J ends were trimmed by 4 bases and 7 bases, with 12 bases remaining between them. The length of the CDR3 is 14 residues. Germline V gives CDR1 SGHRS, CDR2 YFSETQ. CDR3 DNA: TGCGCCAGCAGCATCCGGGACAAGAATTCACCCCTCCACTTT. It is translated as CASSIRDKNSPLHF.

Regarding this clone: Given a far larger clone just one base away, this is likely a sequencing read error. J is TRBJ2-3 and V is TRBV12-5; tentatively, D is TRBD2 (5 bases). Germline lookup yields CDR1 LGHNT and CDR2 FRNRAP. This CDR3 comprises 14 residues. CDR3 DNA sequence: TGTGCTAGTGGCCTGGGCGGGCAAGGAGATACGCGGTATTTT. Residues: CASGLGGQGDTRYF. Combining the CDR3 with reference TRBV12-5 and TRBJ2-3 gives the whole variable domain DARVTQTPRHKVTEMGQEVTMRCQPILGHNTVFWYRQTMMQGLELLAYFRNRAPLDDSGMPKDRFSAEMPDATLATLKIQPSEPRDSAVYFCASGLGGQGDTRYFGPGTRLTVL.